These 27 T cell receptor beta chains were sequenced from one sample in a study of blood T cell repertoires in COVID-19. Assay: immunoSEQ multiplex PCR; the TCRdb copy retains only in-frame clones and omits some. Of roughly 230,000 clones listed, around 91% are singletons. Sequenced: peripheral blood. Every receptor here comes from a woman aged 60-75 years with COVID-19, enrolled during active disease.

This clone was seen a handful of times. This chain connects TRBV19 to TRBJ1-6; D gene ambiguous. With 3 bases removed from V and 9 bases from J, the gap between germline ends came to 18 bases. Germline-derived CDR1 and CDR2 are LNHDA and SQIVND (reference sequence). The CDR3 runs to 16 residues. CDR3 amino acids: CASSMAVGPGSSPLHF. The CDR3 region has the DNA TGTGCCAGTAGTATGGCCGTCGGACCTGGGAGTTCACCCCTCCACTTT.

The chain recombines TRBV11-2 with TRBJ1-6; no definite D call. The V end was cut by 5 bases, the J end by 7 bases, with 24 bases between. Germline V gene data show CDR1 as SGHAT and CDR2 as FQNNGV. The CDR3 sequence is 18 residues long. This CDR3 reads CASSKTTLQYGYNSPLHF. The CDR3, as DNA: TGTGCCAGCAGCAAAACGACACTCCAATATGGATACAATTCACCCCTCCACTTT.

The chain combines TRBV29-1 with TRBJ1-5; 7 nucleotides line up with TRBD1. The CDR3 is 12 amino acids. Germline trimming cut 4 bases from V and 5 bases from J; bases unmatched to any gene: 2. CDR1 and CDR2 from the germline V gene are SQVTM and ANQGSEA. CDR3 sequence: CSVGQGYQPQHF. CDR3 sequence (DNA): TGCAGCGTTGGACAGGGTTATCAGCCCCAGCATTTT.

The V call is TRBV5-4, the J call TRBJ1-6; maybe TRBD1 (6 bases). Germline assignment: CDR1 SGHNT and CDR2 YYREEE (reference sequence). The ends were cut back, 2 bases at V and 4 bases at J, with 10 bases in the middle. There are 15 residues in the CDR3. The CDR3 nucleotides are TGTGCCAGCAGCTTCGGAGGACAGTATAATTCACCCCTCCACTTT. Amino acids: CASSFGGQYNSPLHF.

The gene calls are TRBV29-1 and TRBJ2-3, with 7 nucleotides matching TRBD1. V dropped 3 bases and J dropped 6; count of bases not matched to a gene: 15. Germline-derived CDR1 and CDR2 are SQVTM and ANQGSEA. The CDR3 extends over 16 amino acids. The DNA of the CDR3 is TGCAGCGTTGATGGCCGCGAGACAGGGATATCCGATACGCAGTATTTT. This encodes CSVDGRETGISDTQYF.

This chain links TRBV7-2 with TRBJ2-3; TRBD2 aligns across 9 bases. CDR1 and CDR2 (germline): SGHTA, FQGNSA. V lost 1 base, J lost 4 bases, and 3 bases stayed unmatched. This CDR3 spans 15 amino acids. Here the CDR3 reads CASSLVASGADTQYF. CDR3 sequence (DNA): TGTGCCAGCAGCTTAGTGGCTAGCGGGGCAGATACGCAGTATTTT.

For the CDR3, the DNA is TGTGCCAGTAGCCTGACTAGCGGGGGGACGGAGACCCAGTACTTC. It is translated as CASSLTSGGTETQYF. The rearrangement links TRBV19 to TRBJ2-5; the match to TRBD2 covers 13 bases. Germline V gene lookup returns CDR1 LNHDA and CDR2 SQIVND (reference sequence). This CDR3 spans 15 amino acids. Trimming cost V 6 bases and J 5 bases; bases outside gene matches: 6.

The chain employs TRBV19 and TRBJ1-5; D may be TRBD1 (5 bases). Germline lookup yields CDR1 LNHDA and CDR2 SQIVND (reference sequence). The length of the CDR3 is 12 residues. V lost 1 base and J lost 7, with 5 bases in between. Here the CDR3 DNA reads TGTGCCAGTAGTATAGGGGGCCAGCCCCAGCATTTT. Translating gives CASSIGGQPQHF.

This chain uses TRBV7-2 with TRBJ1-5; D might be TRBD1 (6 bases). CDR3 length: 15 amino acids. Germline-derived CDR1 and CDR2 are SGHTA and FQGNSA. The V end was cut by 3 bases, the J end by 1 base, with 10 bases between. The DNA of the CDR3 is TGTGCCAGCAGCTTCGACAGGCCGAGCAATCAGCCCCAGCATTTT. Protein sequence: CASSFDRPSNQPQHF.

The J gene is TRBJ2-7, the V gene TRBV30; D gene unclear. Germline CDR1 GTSNPN, CDR2 SVGIG (reference sequence). The V gene lost 0 bases and the J gene lost 6 bases, with 12 bases spanning the gap. The CDR3 covers 13 residues. The chain's CDR3 is CAWSVLEVSEQYF. CDR3 nucleotides: TGTGCCTGGAGTGTACTTGAGGTGTCCGAGCAGTACTTC.

The rearrangement uses TRBV5-1 and TRBJ1-6, with 8 nucleotides matching TRBD1. V trimming: 4 bases; J trimming: 12 bases; junction bases outside the gene matches: 9. CDR1 is SGHRS and CDR2 is YFSETQ in the germline V gene. The CDR3 length is 14 residues. DNA for the CDR3: TGCGCCAGCAGCCCGGACAGGGCAGGGAGACCCCTCCACTTT. This encodes CASSPDRAGRPLHF.

The rearrangement uses TRBV5-5 and TRBJ1-6; D gene unclear. Trimming removed 7 bases at V and 8 bases at J, with 13 bases between. This CDR3 comprises 13 residues. The germline V gene encodes CDR1 SGHKS and CDR2 YYEKEE (reference sequence). The CDR3 nucleotides are TGTGCCAGCGCCGGAGGGCCAGATTCACCCCTCCACTTT. Translating it yields CASAGGPDSPLHF.

The DNA for the CDR3 is TGTGCCAGCAGCTTGGGTGCAGGGGGGCGAGAGACCCAGTACTTC. Amino acid sequence: CASSLGAGGRETQYF. This chain connects TRBV5-5 to TRBJ2-5; TRBD1 might be the D (7 bases). The CDR3 loop spans 15 amino acids. Germline CDR1 is SGHKS and CDR2 is YYEKEE (reference sequence). V lost 0 bases and J 4 bases, leaving 13 bases between the germline ends.

This sequence joins TRBV7-3 and TRBJ1-2, with D uncertain. Trimming cost V 0 bases and J 8 bases, with 22 bases left between them. Germline loops: CDR1 SGHTA, CDR2 FQGTGA. This CDR3 contains 17 residues. Written as DNA, the CDR3 is TGTGCCAGCAGCTTAACGAATATGAGGGCCAGTCTTACGGGCTACACCTTC. It yields the protein CASSLTNMRASLTGYTF.

The J gene is TRBJ1-5, the V gene TRBV24-1; D may be TRBD1 (5 bases). The CDR3 has 15 amino acids. The germline V gene encodes CDR1 KGHDR and CDR2 SFDVKD. The V gene lost 4 bases and the J gene lost 7 bases, with 16 bases spanning the gap. The CDR3 sequence is CATSDSSRVGQPQHF. The CDR3 nucleotides are TGTGCCACCAGTGACTCGAGCAGGGTAGGACAGCCCCAGCATTTT.

V is TRBV7-3 and J is TRBJ2-5; possible D gene TRBD2, 6 bases. V gave up 2 bases and J gave up 6 bases, with 10 bases separating them. Germline V CDR1 and CDR2: SGHTA, FQGTGA. The CDR3 consists of 13 residues. CDR3 bases: TGTGCCAGCAGCTTAGGTGCGGGGCAGACCCAGTACTTC. It codes for CASSLGAGQTQYF.

The count of this clone is one. J is TRBJ1-2 and V is TRBV7-9; 7 bases align to TRBD1. Germline V gene lookup returns CDR1 SEHNR and CDR2 FQNEAQ (reference sequence). V shed 3 bases and J 5 bases; nucleotides not matched to a gene: 6. This CDR3 contains 14 residues. The CDR3, as DNA: TGTGCCAGCAGCTTTGAGGGGGCAGATTATGGCTACACCTTC. Encoded protein: CASSFEGADYGYTF.

The gene calls are TRBV27 and TRBJ2-3; D might be TRBD2 (5 bases). The CDR3 has 16 residues. The V gene lost 7 bases and the J gene lost 0 bases, with 17 bases spanning the gap. Looked up from germline, CDR1 is MNHEY and CDR2 is SMNVEV (reference sequence). This CDR3 is CASKSLASPSTDTQYF. The CDR3, as DNA: TGTGCCAGCAAGTCCCTGGCTAGCCCAAGCACAGATACGCAGTATTTT.

The chain recombines TRBV6-5 with TRBJ2-3; no clear D gene. The CDR3 is 15 residues long. The V end was cut by 7 bases, the J end by 0 bases, with 14 bases between. Germline assignment: CDR1 MNHEY and CDR2 SVGAGI. Written as DNA, the CDR3 is TGTGCCAGCACCCCCCGCTACCCTAGCACAGATACGCAGTATTTT. It is translated as CASTPRYPSTDTQYF.

As to this clone: Relative to the germline gene, one junction end is altered; a read error may explain this. The chain combines TRBV9 with TRBJ1-2, with TRBD1 identical over 7 bases. Germline V gene sequence: CDR1 SGDLS, CDR2 YYNGEE. This CDR3 is built from 10 residues. CDR3 nucleotide sequence: TGTGCCAGCAGCGTAGAGCCAGGGGGGTTC. Translation: CASSVEPGGF.

The CDR3 nucleotides are TGTGCCAGCAGCTCAAACGCAGCCGGGGGGGAGACCCAGTACTTC. As protein: CASSSNAAGGETQYF. J is TRBJ2-5 and V is TRBV27, with 7 bases identical to TRBD2. The V and J ends lost 6 bases and 5 bases, in that order; junction bases with no gene match: 12. This CDR3 contains 15 residues. Germline values: CDR1 MNHEY, CDR2 SMNVEV (reference sequence).

The count of this clone is one. The genes are TRBV11-3 and TRBJ2-5, with 9 bases fitting TRBD1. The CDR3 consists of 13 residues. Germline V lookup: CDR1 SGHNT, CDR2 YENEEA. V trimming: 5 bases; J trimming: 5 bases; junction bases outside the gene matches: 3. CDR3 amino acids: CASSPGTGETQYF. In nucleotides, the CDR3 is TGTGCCAGCAGCCCCGGGACAGGGGAGACCCAGTACTTC.

The gene calls are TRBV14 and TRBJ1-1; D unclear. The germline gives CDR1 SGHDN, CDR2 FVKESK. With 4 bases removed from V and 4 bases from J, the gap between germline ends came to 10 bases. The CDR3 length is 13 residues. The CDR3, as DNA: TGTGCCAGCAGCCGGACGACTAGCACTGAAGCTTTCTTT. Its protein product is CASSRTTSTEAFF.

V and J are TRBV28 and TRBJ1-4, with D maybe TRBD1 (6 bases). Trimming left V 6 bases short and J 10 bases short, with 18 bases between. Germline V CDR1 and CDR2: MDHEN, SYDVKM. The CDR3 totals 14 residues. CDR3 DNA sequence: TGTGCCAGCAGATCGGGGCAGGGGATAGGAAAACTGTTTTTT. Its translation: CASRSGQGIGKLFF.

The rearrangement links TRBV19 to TRBJ2-1, with D uncertain. The germline V and J ends were trimmed by 7 bases and 10 bases, with 11 bases remaining between them. The germline gives CDR1 LNHDA, CDR2 SQIVND (reference sequence). The CDR3 consists of 11 residues. In nucleotides, the CDR3 is TGTGCCAGTAAGGTGCGCGGAGAGCAGTTCTTC. This gives the protein CASKVRGEQFF.

This chain's CDR3 is CASSQYGTVYGYTF. CDR3 coding DNA: TGTGCCAGCAGCCAGTACGGGACAGTCTATGGCTACACCTTC. The rearrangement links TRBV3-1 (or the pseudogene TRBV3-2) to TRBJ1-2, with 7 nucleotides matching TRBD1. The V gene's germline CDR1 is LGHDT and CDR2 YNNKEL (reference sequence). The ends lost 3 bases at V and 4 bases at J; junction bases unmatched: 5. The length of the CDR3 is 14 residues.

J is TRBJ1-2 and V is TRBV6-5, with D unclear. This CDR3 contains 14 residues. CDR1 is MNHEY, CDR2 SVGAGI, per germline. Trimming removed 6 bases at V and 3 bases at J, with 14 bases between. The CDR3 nucleotides read TGTGCCAGCAGCAACCCCGGCGGAGACTATGGCTACACCTTC. Translated: CASSNPGGDYGYTF.